The rows below give T cell receptor beta chains drawn from one sample of a study of cytomegalovirus exposure and HLA in healthy donors. Repertoires were generated with immunoSEQ multiplex PCR, while TCRdb's copy carries only in-frame clones and drops some. The sample yields tens of thousands of clones, around 80% seen once. Input material: PBMCs. These receptors came from a male donor in good health and CMV-seropositive. Each CDR3 is given with its conserved first and last residue. The D gene is left open where the match is weak. Size is stated for part of the rows, as once, few or many counts, or as a class when the clone is expanded.

TRBJ2-1	TRBV7-8	.	TRBD2	CASSPTAGGSYNEQFF	TGTGCCAGCAGCCCTACAGCGGGGGGCAGTTACAATGAGCAGTTCTTC
TRBJ1-2	TRBV27	.	.	CASSYSGESYGYTF	TGTGCCAGCAGTTATTCAGGGGAGTCATATGGCTACACCTTC
TRBJ1-3	TRBV30	.	.	CALAASGNTIYF	TGTGCCCTAGCAGCCTCTGGAAACACCATATATTTT
TRBJ2-5	TRBV6-5	.	.	CASSYGLAPQYF	TGTGCCAGCAGTTACGGGCTGGCCCCGCAGTACTTC
TRBJ2-3	TRBV28	.	TRBD2	CASSVSGATSTDTQYF	TGTGCCAGCAGTGTTAGCGGGGCTACTTCCACAGATACGCAGTATTTT
TRBJ1-1	TRBV5-1	.	.	CASSFEGGTEAFF	TGCGCCAGCAGCTTCGAAGGCGGCACTGAAGCTTTCTTT
TRBJ2-7	TRBV19	.	TRBD1	CATNDRGPSYEQYF	TGTGCCACAAATGACAGGGGGCCCTCCTACGAGCAGTACTTC
TRBJ1-2	TRBV25-1	.	.	CASSGGQVQGYGYTF	TGTGCCAGCAGTGGGGGTCAGGTCCAGGGGTATGGCTACACCTTC
TRBJ2-4	TRBV4-1	.	TRBD2	CASSQDRLAEKNIQYF	TGCGCCAGCAGCCAAGATAGGCTAGCGGAGAAAAACATTCAGTACTTC
TRBJ1-3	TRBV6-6	.	.	CASSSGQNSGNTIYF	TGTGCCAGCAGTTCCGGACAAAACTCTGGAAACACCATATATTTT
TRBJ2-1	TRBV13	.	TRBD2	CASSPWTSGRNEQFF	TGTGCCAGCAGCCCTTGGACTAGCGGGCGGAATGAGCAGTTCTTC
TRBJ1-2	TRBV25-1	.	TRBD1	CATGTGDFAGYTF	TGTGCCACCGGGACAGGGGACTTTGCTGGCTACACCTTC
TRBJ2-5	TRBV7-8	once	TRBD1	CASSVTSTGYETQYF	TGTGCCAGCAGCGTCACCTCGACAGGGTACGAGACCCAGTACTTC
TRBJ2-5	TRBV9	.	TRBD2	CASSSGGGGGQETQYF	TGTGCCAGCAGCTCCGGTGGCGGGGGGGGCCAAGAGACCCAGTACTTC
TRBJ2-5	TRBV5-1	.	TRBD1	CASSFQGARETQYF	TGCGCCAGCAGCTTCCAGGGGGCGCGAGAGACCCAGTACTTC
TRBJ2-2	TRBV11-2	.	.	CASSLGTSGELFF	TGTGCCAGCAGCTTAGGAACGAGCGGGGAGCTGTTTTTT
TRBJ2-5	TRBV21-1	.	.	CASSKKDQSGGTQYF	TGTGCCAGCAGCAAAAAAGACCAGTCAGGTGGGACCCAGTACTTC
TRBJ1-5	TRBV6-1	.	.	CASSGRGSKGNQPQHF	TGTGCCAGCAGTGGAAGGGGGTCTAAGGGCAATCAGCCCCAGCATTTT
TRBJ1-1	TRBV7-9	.	TRBD1	CSSSLLTGAYTEAFF	TGTTCCAGCAGCCTCCTGACAGGGGCCTACACTGAAGCTTTCTTT
TRBJ2-1	TRBV4-2	.	.	CASSPLGGSYNEQFF	TGTGCCAGCAGCCCCCTAGGGGGATCCTACAATGAGCAGTTCTTC
TRBJ1-4	TRBV6-1	.	.	CASRPGMAAKKLFF	TGTGCCAGCAGGCCCGGGATGGCGGCAAAAAAACTGTTTTTT
TRBJ2-7	TRBV9	.	.	CASSLRGGYEQYF	TGTGCCAGCAGCTTGAGAGGGGGCTACGAGCAGTACTTC
TRBJ1-5	TRBV28	.	TRBD1	CASRWDRLVGPYSNQPQHF	TGTGCCAGCAGGTGGGACAGGCTGGTTGGGCCCTATAGCAATCAGCCCCAGCATTTT
TRBJ1-2	TRBV4-1	.	.	CASSQAMVGGYGYTF	TGCGCCAGCAGCCAAGCCATGGTCGGTGGCTATGGCTACACCTTC
TRBJ2-5	TRBV19	few	TRBD1	CASSSDRVGAETQYF	TGTGCCAGTAGTTCGGACAGGGTAGGGGCAGAGACCCAGTACTTC
TRBJ2-6	TRBV5-1	.	TRBD1	CASSTGTGGGNGANVLTF	TGCGCCAGCAGCACCGGGACAGGGGGAGGAAATGGGGCCAACGTCCTGACTTTC
TRBJ1-2	TRBV7-8	.	.	CASSLGYRGYTF	TGTGCCAGCAGCTTAGGTTATCGTGGCTACACCTTC
TRBJ2-1	TRBV5-4	.	.	CASSINRATRGNEQFF	TGTGCCAGCAGCATAAACAGGGCCACCAGGGGCAATGAGCAGTTCTTC
TRBJ2-7	TRBV5-1	few	TRBD1	CASSWETGDGPYEQYF	TGCGCCAGCAGCTGGGAAACAGGGGATGGCCCCTACGAGCAGTACTTC
TRBJ2-7	TRBV16	.	TRBD2	CASSVASGSSYEQYF	TGTGCCAGCAGCGTAGCTAGCGGGAGTTCCTACGAGCAGTACTTC
TRBJ2-6	TRBV7-2	.	.	CASSAGSPQVGSGANVLTF	TGTGCCAGCAGCGCCGGGTCTCCCCAAGTTGGCTCTGGGGCCAACGTCCTGACTTTC
TRBJ2-7	TRBV2	.	.	CASSGGERSGYEQYF	TGTGCCAGCAGTGGCGGGGAGAGGTCGGGCTACGAGCAGTACTTC
TRBJ2-1	TRBV11-1	.	TRBD1	CAGSSRGRVDNEQFF	TGTGCCGGCAGCTCCAGGGGGCGCGTCGACAATGAGCAGTTCTTC
TRBJ2-3	TRBV7-9	once	.	CASSRGGTADTQYF	TGTGCCAGCAGCCGAGGAGGGACAGCAGATACGCAGTATTTT
TRBJ2-5	TRBV5-1	once	.	CASSLRQALYF	TGCGCCAGCAGCCTAAGACAGGCCTTGTACTTC
TRBJ2-2	TRBV28	.	.	CASSFLLKTGELFF	TGTGCCAGCAGTTTCCTACTTAAGACCGGGGAGCTGTTTTTT
TRBJ2-7	TRBV18	once	TRBD2	CASSPPMGGGYEQYF	TGTGCCAGCTCACCACCGATGGGGGGGGGCTACGAGCAGTACTTC
TRBJ2-6	TRBV4-1	.	TRBD1	CASSRQGSGANVLTF	TGCGCCAGCAGCCGACAGGGCTCTGGGGCCAACGTCCTGACTTTC
TRBJ2-4	TRBV28	few	TRBD2	CASSLKLAGTLLAKNIQYF	TGTGCCAGCAGTTTGAAACTAGCGGGGACTCTTTTAGCCAAAAACATTCAGTACTTC
TRBJ1-1	TRBV5-4	.	.	CASSPEQGGITEAFF	TGTGCCAGCAGCCCCGAGCAGGGAGGGATCACTGAAGCTTTCTTT
TRBJ1-2	TRBV30	.	.	CAWSALYYGYTF	TGTGCCTGGAGTGCTCTTTACTATGGCTACACCTTC
TRBJ1-1	TRBV7-3	.	.	CASSLKGGNTEAFF	TGTGCCAGCAGCTTAAAAGGGGGGAACACTGAAGCTTTCTTT
TRBJ1-4	TRBV2	.	.	CASMYRGLNEKLFF	TGTGCCAGCATGTATAGGGGCCTTAATGAAAAACTGTTTTTT
TRBJ1-4	TRBV19	.	TRBD1	CASSIHRTGATNEKLFF	TGTGCCAGTAGTATACACCGAACAGGGGCAACTAATGAAAAACTGTTTTTT
TRBJ2-3	TRBV29-1	.	TRBD1	CSVTRTGSTDTQYF	TGCAGCGTTACTCGGACAGGGAGCACAGATACGCAGTATTTT
TRBJ1-1	TRBV5-1	.	.	CASSLGGQNTEAFF	TGCGCCAGCAGCTTGGGGGGGCAGAACACTGAAGCTTTCTTT
TRBJ2-6	TRBV19	.	TRBD2	CASSTSGRNVLTF	TGTGCCAGTAGTACGTCCGGGAGGAACGTCCTGACTTTC
TRBJ2-7	TRBV27	.	TRBD1	CASSSPGTGVEQYF	TGTGCCAGCAGTTCACCCGGGACAGGGGTCGAGCAGTACTTC
TRBJ2-1	TRBV27	few	TRBD1	CASSPQDRVTYNEQFF	TGTGCCAGCAGTCCTCAGGACAGGGTAACCTACAATGAGCAGTTCTTC
TRBJ1-5	TRBV5-1	.	.	CASSLEQNQPQHF	TGCGCCAGCAGCTTGGAACAGAATCAGCCCCAGCATTTT
TRBJ1-4	TRBV5-8	few	TRBD1	CASRGTVAEKLFF	TGTGCCAGCAGGGGGACAGTGGCTGAAAAACTGTTTTTT
TRBJ2-2	TRBV11-3	.	TRBD2	CASSPSGRTGELFF	TGTGCCAGCAGCCCTAGCGGGAGGACCGGGGAGCTGTTTTTT
TRBJ2-3	TRBV9	.	TRBD2	CASSLAGGLNTDTQYF	TGTGCCAGCAGCTTAGCGGGAGGGTTAAACACAGATACGCAGTATTTT
TRBJ2-4	TRBV27	.	TRBD1	CASSLATGGRDIQYF	TGTGCCAGCAGTTTAGCGACAGGGGGAAGAGACATTCAGTACTTC
TRBJ2-7	TRBV7-2	.	.	CASSLGAGGSYEQYF	TGTGCCAGCAGCTTAGGGGCAGGGGGGTCCTACGAGCAGTACTTC
TRBJ2-7	TRBV28	.	TRBD1	CASRRDRGWVGSEQYF	TGTGCCAGCAGGAGGGACAGGGGATGGGTTGGGAGCGAGCAGTACTTC